This T cell receptor (beta chain) was captured by sequencing in a study of blood T cell repertoires in COVID-19. Some clones are missing from TCRdb's copy, which holds only in-frame ones; the method was immunoSEQ multiplex PCR. The data hold roughly 200,000 clones, with 75% to 90% observed a single time. This clone has just a few counts. The CDR3 spans 14 residues. The germline gives CDR1 GTSNPN, CDR2 SVGIG (reference sequence). Losses at the gene ends were 1 base for V and 3 bases for J; bases not matched to a gene: 3. The specimen sequenced was PBMCs or T cells enriched from blood (not recorded which). The receptor comes from a man in his forties who had recovered from COVID-19. This chain uses TRBV30 with TRBJ1-1; TRBD1 matches at 9 bases. CDR3 amino acids: CAWSGGTGHTEAFF. CDR3 nucleotide sequence: TGTGCCTGGAGTGGGGGGACAGGGCACACTGAAGCTTTCTTT.